Each of the 20 T cell receptor beta chains below was sequenced from the same sample in a study of T-cell reconstitution after alpha-beta-depleted transplantation in children. Unique molecular identifiers were incorporated when the TCRbeta library was constructed. MiXCR, applied by TCRdb to the PCR reads, yields one record per CDR3 protein. The table includes 200,000 to 250,000 distinct CDR3 sequences, under 13% detected once. The input for sequencing was PBMCs, taken before TCRalphabeta/CD19-depleted stem cell transplant. These receptors originate from a child under two years old with acute myeloid leukemia, due to receive a stem cell transplant.

Note on this clonotype: The junction differs from germline at one of its ends, possibly a read error. CDR3 coding DNA: TGTGCCAGCAGCTTACGACAGCGGAACAATGGGCAGTTCTTC. The encoded protein is CASSLRQRNNGQFF. The rearrangement uses TRBV7-2 and TRBJ2-1; possibly TRBD1 or TRBD2 for D (5 bases each). Germline V lookup: CDR1 SGHTA, CDR2 FQGNSA. This CDR3 spans 14 amino acids.

This clonotype showed up many times. The J gene is TRBJ2-4, the V gene TRBV5-1; no definite D call. The CDR3 is 12 residues long. V lost 3 bases and J 7 bases, leaving 8 bases between the germline ends. Per germline, CDR1 SGHRS and CDR2 YFSETQ. The CDR3 loop is CASSSPGNIQYF. CDR3 nucleotide sequence: TGCGCCAGCAGCTCCCCCGGTAACATTCAGTACTTC. Full variable domain (missing parts from reference TRBV5-1 and TRBJ2-4): KAGVTQTPRYLIKTRGQQVTLSCSPISGHRSVSWYQQTPGQGLQFLFEYFSETQRNKGNFPGRFSGRQFSNSRSEMNVSTLELGDSALYLCASSSPGNIQYFGAGTRLSVL.

The CDR3, as DNA: TGTGCCAGCAGCTTAGGCAACCCGGGGGTAGTCTACGAGCAGTACTTC. Translating it yields CASSLGNPGVVYEQYF. V usage is TRBV7-6 and J usage is TRBJ2-7, with D perhaps TRBD2 (6 bases). Trimming took off 1 base at V and 3 bases at J, with 16 bases between the two ends. The CDR3 contains 16 residues. Germline lookup yields CDR1 SGHVS and CDR2 FNYEAQ.

This clonotype was seen many times. J is TRBJ2-2 and V is TRBV29-1, with a weak D call TRBD2 (6 bases). From germline, CDR1 is SQVTM and CDR2 ANQGSEA. CDR3 size: 12 residues. Trimming cost V 6 bases and J 4 bases, with 9 bases left between them. CDR3 nucleotide sequence: TGCAGCGTACTCGGGGGCACCGGGGAGCTGTTTTTT. It yields the protein CSVLGGTGELFF.

This clonotype appeared many times. J is TRBJ2-7 and V is TRBV9; 8 bases map to TRBD2. Germline V CDR1 and CDR2: SGDLS, YYNGEE. The CDR3 contains 16 residues. With V trimmed by 0 bases and J by 7 bases, 12 bases remained unmatched. The CDR3 sequence: CASSVGGGRWPGEQYF. The CDR3 coding sequence is TGTGCCAGCAGCGTAGGGGGCGGGAGGTGGCCAGGTGAGCAGTACTTC.

In its sample, this clonotype was seen many times. V usage is TRBV5-1 and J usage is TRBJ2-7, with 7 bases that match TRBD2. There are 16 residues in the CDR3. V trimming: 2 bases; J trimming: 0 bases; junction bases outside the gene matches: 8. Germline-derived CDR1 and CDR2 are SGHRS and YFSETQ. CDR3 in DNA: TGCGCCAGCAGCTTTTTCACTAGCGATGCCTCCTACGAGCAGTACTTC. Its translation: CASSFFTSDASYEQYF.

There are many counts of this clonotype. V and J are TRBV20-1 and TRBJ2-1; D remains unclear. V gave up 3 bases and J gave up 7 bases, with 7 bases separating them. The CDR3 has 11 residues. Germline V gene sequence: CDR1 DFQATT, CDR2 SNEGSKA (reference sequence). The CDR3 sequence is CSASGANEQFF. The CDR3 coding sequence is TGCAGTGCTAGCGGAGCGAATGAGCAGTTCTTC.

This clonotype was detected only a few times. This chain connects TRBV10-1 to TRBJ2-7; 7 bases agree with TRBD2. Germline CDR1 is WNHNN and CDR2 is SYGVQD (reference sequence). J gave up 1 base and V 5 bases, and 2 bases lay outside the gene matches. This CDR3 comprises 13 residues. The CDR3 protein is CASSRAGSYEQYF. CDR3 nucleotide sequence: TGCGCCAGCAGTAGAGCGGGGTCCTACGAGCAGTACTTC.

This clonotype was seen at least ten times. The chain uses TRBV5-1 and TRBJ2-7; D is perhaps TRBD1 or TRBD2 (5 bases each). V was shortened by 4 bases and J by 5 bases, with 13 bases between the two germline ends. Germline values: CDR1 SGHRS, CDR2 YFSETQ. The CDR3 has 13 amino acids. The CDR3 DNA reads as TGCGCCAGCAGCCCCGGGACGAGGAACGAGCAGTACTTC. Amino acids: CASSPGTRNEQYF.

This clonotype has only a few counts. At one end, the junction sequence differs from germline, possibly due to a read error. The chain couples TRBV30 to TRBJ2-3, with 7 bases matching TRBD1. In germline, CDR1 is GTSNPN, CDR2 SVGIG (reference sequence). The CDR3 contains 13 residues. The CDR3 region has the DNA TGTGCCTGGGATATACAAGGGGGCCCCCCAAGGAATTTT. Translating gives CAWDIQGGPPRNF.

This clonotype was observed many times. This chain links TRBV12-3 or TRBV12-4 with TRBJ1-2; 7 bases match TRBD1. This CDR3 is built from 15 residues. J was trimmed by 8 bases and V by 3 bases; bases with no gene match: 12. CDR3 nucleotides: TGTGCCAGCAGTTTTGGGGGCCGGGACAGCTTGGGCTACACCTTC. Encoded protein: CASSFGGRDSLGYTF.

This rearrangement joins TRBV5-1 to TRBJ2-3; 8 positions agree with TRBD2. The V gene's germline CDR1 is SGHRS and CDR2 YFSETQ. The CDR3 is 16 amino acids. Unmatched junction bases numbered 7, after V lost 2 bases and J lost 2 bases. The CDR3 DNA sequence: TGCGCCAGCAGCTTAGGGTCTAGCGGGTTCACAGATACGCAGTATTTT. As protein: CASSLGSSGFTDTQYF.

The sample holds many counts of this clonotype. This chain links TRBV6-1 with TRBJ1-5, with 8 bases matching TRBD1. The V gene's germline CDR1 is MNHNS and CDR2 SASEGT. This CDR3 spans 14 amino acids. V shed 7 bases, J shed 3 bases, and the junction held 5 bases outside the gene matches. The CDR3 coding sequence is TGTGCCAGCAAGGCAGGGGGCATCAATCAGCCCCAGCATTTT. Amino acids: CASKAGGINQPQHF.

The table lists this clonotype with many counts. This chain joins TRBV6-2 or TRBV6-3 and TRBJ2-5; 10 bases are a match to TRBD1. Germline lookup yields CDR1 MNHEY and CDR2 SVGEGT. This CDR3 is built from 15 residues. Trimming cost V 6 bases and J 4 bases; bases outside gene matches: 8. CDR3 sequence (DNA): TGTGCCAGCAGCCACGGGACAGGGGTAGGAGAGACCCAGTACTTC. Translating it yields CASSHGTGVGETQYF.

This clonotype was observed many times. The chain couples TRBV10-2 to TRBJ2-1; D not resolved. The V gene's germline CDR1 is WSHSY and CDR2 SAAADI. V was clipped by 4 bases and J by 12 bases, with 13 bases between them. The CDR3 has 12 residues. The CDR3 region is CASSVLVWGQFF. CDR3 coding DNA: TGCGCCAGCAGTGTGTTAGTCTGGGGGCAGTTCTTC.

There are many counts of this clonotype. The rearrangement links TRBV18 to TRBJ1-2; 7 bases align to TRBD1. The CDR3 runs 13 residues. The V segment lost 8 bases and the J segment 4 bases; nucleotides outside the gene matches: 7. The germline V gene encodes CDR1 KGHSH and CDR2 LQKENI. The CDR3 is CASTNRDSYGYTF. CDR3 coding DNA: TGTGCCAGCACCAACCGGGACAGCTATGGCTACACCTTC.

The gene calls are TRBV5-4 and TRBJ2-1, with D possibly being TRBD1 (5 bases). V was cut by 4 bases and J by 3 bases, with 14 bases left in between. CDR1 is SGHNT and CDR2 is YYREEE in the germline V gene (reference sequence). There are 15 residues in the CDR3. CDR3 nucleotides: TGTGCCAGCAGCAGGTCAGGGTCTAACTACAATGAGCAGTTCTTC. Translating it yields CASSRSGSNYNEQFF.

This clonotype showed up many times. The rearrangement links TRBV30 to TRBJ2-3; TRBD2 matches at 11 bases. The ends lost 2 bases at V and 4 bases at J; junction bases unmatched: 2. Germline CDR1 GTSNPN, CDR2 SVGIG (reference sequence). There are 14 residues in the CDR3. The CDR3 nucleotides read TGTGCCTGGAGTAAACTAGCGGGAGCAGATACGCAGTATTTT. Translation: CAWSKLAGADTQYF.

This clonotype was recorded many times. CDR3 loop: CSVDHGFGLSQYF. Written as DNA, the CDR3 is TGCAGCGTTGACCACGGCTTCGGCCTGTCCCAGTACTTC. The V and J genes are TRBV29-1 and TRBJ2-5; the D is unclear. Trimming removed 3 bases from V and 9 bases from J, with 17 bases in between. The CDR3 is 13 amino acids. CDR1 is SQVTM, CDR2 ANQGSEA, per germline.

This clonotype was seen ten or more times. The chain joins TRBV5-5 to TRBJ1-5; maybe TRBD1 (5 bases). The V end was cut by 3 bases, the J end by 4 bases, with 14 bases between. This CDR3 has 15 amino acids. The germline gives CDR1 SGHKS, CDR2 YYEKEE (reference sequence). The CDR3: CASSSSDTRNQPQHF. The DNA of the CDR3 is TGTGCCAGCAGCTCCTCGGACACCCGAAATCAGCCCCAGCATTTT.